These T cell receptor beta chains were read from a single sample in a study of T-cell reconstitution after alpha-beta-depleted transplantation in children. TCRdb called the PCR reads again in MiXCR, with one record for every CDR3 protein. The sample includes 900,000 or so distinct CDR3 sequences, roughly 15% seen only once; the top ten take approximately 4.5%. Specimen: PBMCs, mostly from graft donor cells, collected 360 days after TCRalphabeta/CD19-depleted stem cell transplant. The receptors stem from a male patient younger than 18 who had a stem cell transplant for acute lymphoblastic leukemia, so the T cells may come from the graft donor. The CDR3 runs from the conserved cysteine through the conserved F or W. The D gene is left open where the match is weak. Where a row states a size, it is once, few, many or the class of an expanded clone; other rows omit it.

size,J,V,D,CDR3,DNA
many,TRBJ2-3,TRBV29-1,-,CSVRIDTQYF,TGCAGCGTTCGAATAGATACGCAGTATTTT
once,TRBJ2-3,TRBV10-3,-,CAISESHTQYF,TGTGCCATCAGTGAGTCCCATACGCAGTATTTT
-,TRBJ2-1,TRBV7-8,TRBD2,CASSLANRLAGGHEGIEQFF,TGTGCCAGCAGCTTAGCGAATAGACTAGCGGGAGGGCACGAGGGCATTGAGCAGTTCTTC
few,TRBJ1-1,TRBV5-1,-,CASSLIWQGGTEAFF,TGCGCCAGCAGCTTGATTTGGCAGGGCGGCACTGAAGCTTTCTTT
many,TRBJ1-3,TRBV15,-,CATSREPHVSGNTIYF,TGTGCCACCAGCAGAGAACCCCACGTCTCTGGAAACACCATATATTTT
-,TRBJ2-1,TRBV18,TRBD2,CASSPRSAGGFSFYNEQFF,TGTGCCAGCTCACCACGGTCTGCGGGAGGATTCTCTTTCTACAATGAGCAGTTCTTC
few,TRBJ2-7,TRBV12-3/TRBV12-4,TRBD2,CASSRTSRSSYEQYF,TGTGCCAGCAGTCGGACTAGCCGGAGCTCCTACGAGCAGTACTTC
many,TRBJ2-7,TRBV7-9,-,CASSPTGNWYEQYF,TGTGCCAGCAGTCCTACAGGGAATTGGTACGAGCAGTACTTC
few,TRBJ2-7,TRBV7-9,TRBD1,CASRPSGTGSREQYF,TGTGCCAGCAGACCATCCGGGACAGGGAGTAGGGAGCAGTACTTC
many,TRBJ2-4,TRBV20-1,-,CSARDGVIQYF,TGCAGTGCTAGAGATGGAGTAATTCAGTACTTC
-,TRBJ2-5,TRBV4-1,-,CASSQDGLGVLTVETQYF,TGCGCCAGCAGCCAAGATGGCCTTGGTGTCCTCACGGTCGAGACCCAGTACTTC
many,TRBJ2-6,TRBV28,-,CASSLPGNGANVLTF,TGTGCCAGCAGTTTACCAGGGAACGGGGCCAACGTCCTGACTTTC
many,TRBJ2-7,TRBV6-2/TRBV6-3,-,CASSDYEQYF,TGTGCCAGCAGTGACTACGAGCAGTACTTC
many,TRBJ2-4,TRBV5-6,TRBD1,CASSLETGAALGSF,TGTGCCAGCAGCTTGGAGACAGGGGCGGCACTAGGGTCCTTC
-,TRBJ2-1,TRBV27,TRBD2,CASNTFRLAGEWNEQFF,TGTGCCAGCAATACTTTTCGACTAGCGGGAGAGTGGAATGAGCAGTTCTTC
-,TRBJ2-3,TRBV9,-,CASSVETGKVGTDTQYF,TGTGCCAGCAGCGTAGAAACAGGGAAAGTCGGCACAGATACGCAGTATTTT
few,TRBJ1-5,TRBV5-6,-,CASSLGGSGSQPQHF,TGTGCCAGCAGCTTGGGAGGCAGCGGCAGTCAGCCCCAGCATTTT
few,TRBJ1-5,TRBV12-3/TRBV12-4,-,CASSPRNNQPQHF,TGTGCCAGCAGTCCACGGAACAATCAGCCCCAGCATTTT
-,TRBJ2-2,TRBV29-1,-,CSVLAGFATGELFF,TGCAGCGTTTTGGCCGGGTTCGCCACCGGGGAGCTGTTTTTT
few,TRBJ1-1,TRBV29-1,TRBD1,CSVSGTGGRRTEAFF,TGCAGCGTCTCCGGGACAGGGGGTCGGAGAACTGAAGCTTTCTTT
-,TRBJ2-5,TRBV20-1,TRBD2,CSAQDPSGRSETQYF,TGCAGTGCTCAGGACCCTAGCGGGAGAAGTGAGACCCAGTACTTC
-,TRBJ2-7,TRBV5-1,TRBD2,CASSSGLAGSGEQYF,TGCGCCAGCAGCTCCGGACTAGCGGGATCGGGCGAGCAGTACTTC
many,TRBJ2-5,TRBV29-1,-,CSVEDQGQRVEETQYF,TGCAGCGTTGAAGATCAAGGACAGAGAGTAGAAGAGACCCAGTACTTC
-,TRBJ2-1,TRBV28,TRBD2,CASSFPGLVGADEQFF,TGTGCCAGCAGTTTTCCGGGACTAGTGGGGGCGGATGAGCAGTTCTTC
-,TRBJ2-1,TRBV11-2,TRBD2,CASSLGQWRERDNEQFF,TGTGCCAGCAGCTTAGGTCAATGGCGGGAGAGGGACAATGAGCAGTTCTTC
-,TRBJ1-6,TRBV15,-,CATSALGLSPLHF,TGTGCCACCAGCGCTTTGGGGCTGTCACCCCTCCACTTT
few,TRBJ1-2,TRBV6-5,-,CASIVTGQIGYGYTF,TGTGCCAGCATCGTTACCGGACAGATAGGATATGGCTACACCTTC
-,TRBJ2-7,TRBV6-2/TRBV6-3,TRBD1,CATLTGGRKNEQYF,TGTGCCACCCTGACAGGGGGCCGGAAGAACGAGCAGTACTTC
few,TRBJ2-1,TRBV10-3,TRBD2,CAISGYWTSGYNEQFF,TGTGCCATCAGTGGATACTGGACTAGCGGATACAATGAGCAGTTCTTC
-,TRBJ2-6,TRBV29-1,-,CSVGTGSGANVLTF,TGCAGCGTGGGGACCGGGTCTGGGGCCAACGTCCTGACTTTC
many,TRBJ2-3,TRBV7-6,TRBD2,CASSHRLAGTDTQYF,TGTGCCAGCAGCCACAGATTAGCGGGAACAGATACGCAGTATTTT
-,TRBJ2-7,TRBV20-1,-,CSASPGTVYEQYF,TGCAGTGCTAGCCCGGGAACCGTCTACGAGCAGTACTTC
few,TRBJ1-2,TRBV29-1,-,CSVATSGIRGYGYTF,TGCAGCGTTGCGACCTCAGGGATACGGGGGTATGGCTACACCTTC
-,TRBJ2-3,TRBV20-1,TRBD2,CSARLVLAVISTDTQYF,TGCAGTGCTAGATTGGTTCTAGCGGTAATTAGCACAGATACGCAGTATTTT
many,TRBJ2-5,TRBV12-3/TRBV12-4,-,CASRVRQETQYF,TGTGCCAGCAGGGTCAGACAAGAGACCCAGTACTTC
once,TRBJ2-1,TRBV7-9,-,CASSLGPLKGSYNEQFF,TGTGCCAGCAGCTTAGGGCCCCTCAAGGGGTCTTACAATGAGCAGTTCTTC
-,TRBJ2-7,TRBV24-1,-,CATSVTRIGGEQYF,TGTGCCACCAGCGTGACTCGAATCGGAGGCGAGCAGTACTTC
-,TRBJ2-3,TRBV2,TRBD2,CASSVGLAGGEDTQYF,TGTGCCAGCAGTGTCGGACTAGCGGGAGGCGAGGATACGCAGTATTTT
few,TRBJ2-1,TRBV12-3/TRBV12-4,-,CASSIHARGEQFF,TGTGCCAGCAGCATCCACGCGAGAGGAGAGCAGTTCTTC
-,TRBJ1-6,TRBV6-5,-,CASSYSLMGANSPLHF,TGTGCCAGCAGTTACTCGTTGATGGGGGCGAATTCACCCCTCCACTTT